The text below deals with one T cell receptor beta chain. This receptor's antigen is unknown. Base qualities are not recorded, but no much larger clone differs from it by a single base. The receptor library was made with PCR. At the Johns Hopkins FTIC core, DNA from the cultured CD4+ T cells underwent TCR sequencing with the Oncomine TCR Beta short-read assay. The QIAamp micro DNA kit was used to extract genomic DNA from the cultured CD4+ T cells. Oncomine TCR Beta libraries from cultured CD4+ T cells were pooled using unique dual indexes and sequenced on an Illumina iSeq 100. For the original study's pipeline: Non-productive sequences were removed, and CDR3s not starting with C, not ending with F or W, or shorter than 7 amino acids were discarded. The MANAFEST web application identified antigen-specific clonotypes by comparing peptide-stimulated wells against reference wells and other culture wells. For a clone to be called positive, the clone needed an FDR below 0.05, an odds ratio above 5, and a productive frequency above 0.1% in at least two of three replicate wells. A clonotype counted as cross-reactive if it showed significant expansion both in the SARS-CoV-2 spike wells and in at least one common cold coronavirus spike condition. Using R version 3.6.1, CDR3 homology was evaluated through Levenshtein distances (stringdist) along with unrooted phylogenetic trees (ape). TCRdb reprocessing: public reads trimmed at Q25 with fastp, clones called with MiXCR, in-frame beta chains kept. Identical CDR3 proteins give one entry, which carries the most common genes and DNA. These V and J calls originate from TCRdb's pipeline instead of the authors' own analysis. The sample table holds 15,000 to 20,000 distinct CDR3 sequences, of which under 65% were seen once. Roughly 20% of the sample lies in the top ten.

Explained via the paper, the time point label denotes: late sampling 161 to 241 days after vaccination in three convalescent patients. This sample's treatment or condition label indicates: approximately 10-day PBMC culture with coronavirus spike peptide pools or control peptides (ViraFEST assay). To expand antigen-specific T cells with peptide pools and then pick out the expanded clonotypes through TCR sequencing, the study relied on the ViraFEST assay. Positive SARS-CoV-2 PCR tests in the convalescent patients dated from March to December 2020, before Alpha, Beta and Delta variants emerged in the United States. Each well held 2.2 million or so PBMCs cultured in IMDM containing roughly 5.5% human AB serum and roughly 10 IU/ml IL-2, with 7.5 to 10 ug/ml peptide pools added. On days 3 and 7, half of the culture medium was replaced with fresh IL-2-containing medium. After 10 days of culture, CD4+ T cells were isolated by negative selection with the EasySep CD4+ T cell isolation kit. Ficoll-Paque Plus gradient centrifugation was used to isolate PBMCs from whole blood, and the isolated PBMCs were then either used fresh or cryopreserved at -140C. Culture conditions were generally each tested in triplicate wells.

The entry originates in a study of vaccination and CD4 T cells after COVID-19 (dated by TCRdb to between 2021 and 2024). In the study overall: Every convalescent patient had a positive nasal swab PCR test for SARS-CoV-2, with mild disease in eight to ten patients and severe disease in one. Six males and four females were included in the convalescent cohort, with two Hispanic individuals, seven Caucasians, two Asians and one multiracial person represented. Two doses of either the Pfizer-BioNTech BNT162b2 vaccine (n=8) or the Moderna mRNA-1273 vaccine (n=2) were administered to participants. Post-COVID blood samples from convalescent patients were collected a median of roughly 100 days after diagnosis, with a range of 35 to 161 days. Post-vaccine blood samples were obtained a median of about 77 days after the second vaccine dose, with a range of roughly 13 to 250 days. For a few convalescent patients, samples were collected at an early post-vaccination timepoint (day 14) as well as at a late post-vaccination timepoint (days 161 to 241). Overlapping spike peptide pools from SARS-CoV-2 and from the common cold coronaviruses HCoV-NL63, HCoV-OC43 and HCoV-229E were used as culture stimuli. In control cultures, a CEFX viral epitope pool was used as positive control, an HIV-1 Nef peptide pool was used as negative control, or no peptide was added. In over 8 COVID-19 convalescent patients and several infection-naive healthy vaccine recipients, researchers compared the spike-specific CD4+ TCR repertoire from before mRNA vaccination with the repertoire from after.

The paper's findings and limits, for the study overall: Only a relatively small number of convalescent patients were included in the study, and early timepoints following natural infection were not analyzed. In convalescent patients, nearly all vaccine-specific clones (304 of 307) were found to be mono-reactive for SARS-CoV-2 spike rather than cross-reactive with common cold coronaviruses. Among the post-vaccine SARS-CoV-2-reactive clones in convalescent patients, a median about 86% showed up only after vaccination, which suggests vaccine-specific priming. An increase in the median number of SARS-CoV-2-reactive clonotypes from around 20 after infection to some 38 after vaccination was observed, but the change was not found to be significant.

The source material was CD4+ T cells from blood, cultured in vitro, sampled about 7 months after SARS-CoV-2 vaccination. This clonotype originated in a human donor who had recovered from COVID-19.

The CDR3 has the sequence CAWSGMGTEAFF. The nucleotide sequence reads as follows: TGTGCCTGGAGTGGGATGGGGACTGAAGCTTTCTTT. This receptor chain uses TRBV30 and TRBJ1-1, with no reliable assignment of the D segment. The CDR3 contains 12 residues, cysteine and phenylalanine counted. The kept DNA is CDR3 alone, 36 bases in frame from the first base. V is clipped by 1 base and J by 5 bases, and the sequence between their germline boundaries is 8 bases long. CDR1 and CDR2 were assigned from the germline V gene (reference sequence) as GTSNPN and SVGIG. Reference TRBV30 and TRBJ1-1 proteins supply the regions before and after the CDR3; the full variable domain is: SQTIHQWPATLVQPVGSPLSLECTVEGTSNPNLYWYRQAAGRGLQLLFYSVGIGQISSEVPQNLSASRPQDRQFILSSKKLLLSDSGFYLCAWSGMGTEAFFGQGTRLTVV.